The 24 T cell receptor beta chains below all came from one sample that was sequenced in a study of CD8+ T cells in alopecia areata (dated by TCRdb to the late 2010s). The sample's time point label, decoded: baseline before oral tofacitinib. The library was produced with the immunoSEQ multiplex PCR assay. RNA was extracted from all samples and reverse transcribed into cDNA, which served as template for TCR sequencing. TCRdb's version of the immuneACCESS table is confined to in-frame rearrangements and falls short of the full clone set. An unresolved V gene accounts for under half of the shortfall where checked; the remainder is of unknown origin. This sample comprises roughly 200,000 clones, almost 65% of them detected only once. The ten largest clones capture about 1.5% of the sample. The material sequenced was CD4+ T cells sorted from blood, taken at week 0. The receptors shown here come from a human donor with alopecia areata.

The sample holds a few counts of this clone. The chain joins TRBV29-1 to TRBJ1-1; the D is unclear. Germline CDR1 SQVTM, CDR2 ANQGSEA. The CDR3 runs to 10 residues. The germline V and J ends were trimmed by 4 bases and 11 bases, with 11 bases remaining between them. The CDR3 region is CSVGPEMAFF. As DNA, the CDR3 is TGCAGCGTTGGACCCGAAATGGCTTTCTTT.

The chain joins TRBV15 to TRBJ2-7, with TRBD2 matching over 8 bases. With 1 base clipped from V and 6 bases from J, the junction kept 2 bases outside the gene matches. CDR1 and CDR2 (germline): LNHNV, YYDKDF (reference sequence). CDR3 length: 13 residues. CDR3 bases: TGTGCCACCAGCAGAGTTCGGGGGGGCGAGCAGTACTTC. Translating gives CATSRVRGGEQYF. Full variable domain (missing parts from reference TRBV15 and TRBJ2-7): DAMVIQNPRYQVTQFGKPVTLSCSQTLNHNVMYWYQQKSSQAPKLLFHYYDKDFNNEADTPDNFQSRRPNTSFCFLDIRSPGLGDTAMYLCATSRVRGGEQYFGPGTRLTVT.

This chain uses TRBV29-1 with TRBJ2-3; D call uncertain. This CDR3 comprises 14 residues. CDR1 SQVTM and CDR2 ANQGSEA come from the germline V gene. V dropped 5 bases and J dropped 4 bases, with 16 bases sitting between them. CDR3 sequence reads: CSVSTLGRADTQYF. DNA for the CDR3: TGCAGCGTTTCTACCTTAGGCCGAGCAGATACGCAGTATTTT.

The chain recombines TRBV28 with TRBJ1-6; TRBD1 is a possible D gene (5 bases). Trimming removed 2 bases at V and 8 bases at J, with 13 bases between. The germline V gene has CDR1 MDHEN and CDR2 SYDVKM. This CDR3 contains 15 residues. The CDR3 spells CASSLGPGTYSPLHF. The CDR3 DNA follows: TGTGCCAGCAGTTTAGGGCCGGGGACGTATTCACCCCTCCACTTT.

This clone came up a few times. For the CDR3, the DNA is TGTGCCAGCAGGCGGAACACCGGGGAGCTGTTTTTT. Translating it yields CASRRNTGELFF. This chain uses TRBV28 with TRBJ2-2; D is ambiguous. Germline V gene data show CDR1 as MDHEN and CDR2 as SYDVKM. CDR3 length: 12 amino acids. Trimming removed 6 bases at V and 1 base at J, with 3 bases between.

This clone was seen just once. The V call is TRBV10-3, the J call TRBJ2-3; 8 bases match TRBD2. CDR3 size: 16 residues. Germline trimming cut 6 bases from V and 6 bases from J; bases unmatched to any gene: 14. Per the germline V gene, CDR1 is ENHRY and CDR2 is SYGVKD. The CDR3 region has the DNA TGTGCCATCAGGCCCCCGGGGGGGCGGGGGCAGGATACGCAGTATTTT. It codes for CAIRPPGGRGQDTQYF.

The chain couples TRBV9 to TRBJ1-6, with D maybe TRBD1 (5 bases). Trimming removed 2 bases at V and 10 bases at J, with 13 bases between. From germline, CDR1 is SGDLS and CDR2 YYNGEE. CDR3 length equals 14 residues. The CDR3 sequence: CASSVRQQGSPLHF. The CDR3 DNA reads TGTGCCAGCAGCGTGCGACAGCAAGGATCACCCCTCCACTTT.

This chain links TRBV7-6 with TRBJ2-3; TRBD1 is a possible D gene (6 bases). Germline-derived CDR1 and CDR2 are SGHVS and FNYEAQ. Trimming shortened V by 5 bases and J by 3 bases, and 9 bases separated the two germline ends. This CDR3 region has 13 residues. The CDR3 loop is CASSRDRTDTQYF. CDR3 nucleotides: TGTGCCAGCAGCCGAGACAGGACAGATACGCAGTATTTT.

In this sample, this clone turned up once. J is TRBJ2-1 and V is TRBV15; D may be TRBD1 (5 bases). There are 19 residues in the CDR3. With 0 bases removed from V and 3 bases from J, the gap between germline ends came to 21 bases. Germline lookup yields CDR1 LNHNV and CDR2 YYDKDF (reference sequence). The CDR3 loop reads CATSRDHRTIALRYNEQFF. In DNA, the CDR3 is TGTGCCACCAGCAGAGATCATCGGACAATAGCCCTCCGCTACAATGAGCAGTTCTTC. The variable domain in full, with the rest retrieved from reference TRBV15 and TRBJ2-1, is DAMVIQNPRYQVTQFGKPVTLSCSQTLNHNVMYWYQQKSSQAPKLLFHYYDKDFNNEADTPDNFQSRRPNTSFCFLDIRSPGLGDTAMYLCATSRDHRTIALRYNEQFFGPGTRLTVL.

This clone was observed a handful of times. The J gene is TRBJ2-7, the V gene TRBV5-1; TRBD1 matches 10 bases. The junction had 10 bases not matched to a gene; V was cut back by 4 bases and J by 6 bases. CDR1 is SGHRS, CDR2 YFSETQ, per germline. The CDR3 sequence is 15 residues long. The CDR3 region is CASSQAGTGAGEQYF. In DNA form, the CDR3 reads TGCGCCAGCAGCCAAGCCGGGACAGGGGCCGGCGAGCAGTACTTC.

This chain links TRBV9 with TRBJ2-1, with 7 bases lining up with TRBD1. The CDR3 has 17 amino acids. Germline values: CDR1 SGDLS, CDR2 YYNGEE. The ends lost 3 bases at V and 8 bases at J; junction bases unmatched: 17. Here the CDR3 reads CASSESRGGRVWDEQFF. DNA for the CDR3: TGTGCCAGCAGCGAATCCCGAGGGGGCCGCGTCTGGGATGAGCAGTTCTTC.

This chain joins TRBV2 and TRBJ2-3, with unresolved D. CDR3 length: 17 amino acids. V was cut by 3 bases and J by 2 bases, with 18 bases left in between. Germline lookup yields CDR1 SNHLY and CDR2 FYNNEI. CDR3 sequence reads: CASSDRLTEFLTDTQYF. The CDR3 coding sequence is TGTGCCAGCAGTGACCGACTGACTGAATTCCTCACAGATACGCAGTATTTT.

This rearrangement joins TRBV7-3 to TRBJ2-1; 8 bases map to TRBD2. Germline V lookup: CDR1 SGHTA, CDR2 FQGTGA. The CDR3 sequence is 15 residues long. Unmatched junction bases numbered 8, after V lost 5 bases and J lost 5 bases. The CDR3 DNA is TGTGCCAGCAGCCCCTACGGGGGGGTGGACAATGAGCAGTTCTTC. Amino acid sequence: CASSPYGGVDNEQFF.

The CDR3 here is CSVDGGRSSYNEQFF. The CDR3 DNA follows: TGCAGCGTTGATGGGGGGCGGAGCTCCTACAATGAGCAGTTCTTC. The rearrangement links TRBV29-1 to TRBJ2-1; D might be TRBD1 or TRBD2, each matching 6 bases. The germline V and J ends were trimmed by 3 bases and 0 bases, with 12 bases remaining between them. The germline gives CDR1 SQVTM, CDR2 ANQGSEA. This CDR3 region has 15 residues.

The table lists this clone with a few counts. The V and J genes are TRBV14 and TRBJ2-1, with D unresolved. Trimming cost V 4 bases and J 8 bases, with 12 bases left between them. Germline V gives CDR1 SGHDN, CDR2 FVKESK. The CDR3 is 13 residues long. This CDR3 reads CASSPNSGHEQFF. CDR3 bases: TGTGCCAGCAGCCCCAACAGTGGCCATGAGCAGTTCTTC.

This clone was recorded a few times. The gene calls are TRBV29-1 and TRBJ1-2; D unresolved. CDR3 length: 10 amino acids. The V and J ends lost 7 bases and 5 bases respectively, with 8 bases between them. Looked up from germline, CDR1 is SQVTM and CDR2 is ANQGSEA. The CDR3 here is CSARDYGYTF. The DNA of the CDR3 is TGCAGCGCCCGGGATTATGGCTACACCTTC.

In regard to this clone: Different DNA sequences within this sample yield the same CDR3. V and J are TRBV25-1 and TRBJ2-1, with D unclear. V was clipped by 3 bases and J by 4 bases, with 7 bases between them. The CDR3 has 13 amino acids. Germline V gene data show CDR1 as MGHDK and CDR2 as SYGVNS. The DNA for the CDR3 is TGTGCCAGCAGTGAGGCTCGGTACAATGAGCAGTTCTTC. Translating gives CASSEARYNEQFF.

In DNA, the CDR3 is TGCGCCAGCAGCTTGGAGCCGAAAACCTACGAGCAGTACTTC. It specifies CASSLEPKTYEQYF. The rearrangement uses TRBV5-1 and TRBJ2-7; no definite D call. The CDR3 totals 14 residues. V lost 0 bases to trimming and J lost 2 bases, with 9 bases between them. Germline V lookup: CDR1 SGHRS, CDR2 YFSETQ.

This rearrangement joins TRBV29-1 to TRBJ2-7, with D perhaps being TRBD1 or TRBD2 (6 bases each). Germline V lookup: CDR1 SQVTM, CDR2 ANQGSEA. The CDR3 is made up of 14 amino acids. V was clipped by 0 bases and J by 4 bases, with 13 bases between them. DNA of the CDR3: TGCAGCGTTGAAGAGCACGGGGGCGTTTACGAGCAGTACTTC. This sequence encodes CSVEEHGGVYEQYF.

The genes are TRBV4-3 and TRBJ1-1; the D gene is possibly TRBD1 (6 bases). The CDR3 is 13 residues long. V was cut by 0 bases and J by 8 bases, with 10 bases left in between. Germline CDR1 LGHNA, CDR2 YSLEER. The CDR3 region has the DNA TGCGCCAGCAGCCAAGATCGACAGGCGGAAGCTTTCTTT. It codes for CASSQDRQAEAFF.

This chain uses TRBV25-1 with TRBJ2-5, with TRBD1 identical over 7 bases. This CDR3 comprises 15 residues. Germline V gene lookup returns CDR1 MGHDK and CDR2 SYGVNS. V lost 2 bases and J lost 2; bases outside the gene matches: 5. CDR3: CASSEVRGQQETQYF. CDR3 DNA sequence: TGTGCCAGCAGTGAAGTAAGGGGGCAGCAAGAGACCCAGTACTTC.

This chain links TRBV12-5 with TRBJ1-2; D remains ambiguous. Germline assignment: CDR1 LGHNT and CDR2 FRNRAP. Trimming removed 5 bases at V and 0 bases at J, with 13 bases between. CDR3 length: 15 amino acids. The CDR3 DNA reads TGTGCTAGTGGTCCGTACACTGGAGCTAACTATGGCTACACCTTC. Translated: CASGPYTGANYGYTF.

The chain uses TRBV2 and TRBJ1-2; 8 bases are shared with TRBD1. The trim removed 6 bases at V and 4 bases at J, leaving 7 bases unmatched. The CDR3 length is 14 residues. Germline-derived CDR1 and CDR2 are SNHLY and FYNNEI. CDR3 sequence: CASRETGAAYGYTF. CDR3 in DNA: TGTGCCAGCAGAGAGACAGGGGCGGCCTATGGCTACACCTTC. Drawing the rest from reference TRBV2 and TRBJ1-2, the complete variable domain is EPEVTQTPSHQVTQMGQEVILRCVPISNHLYFYWYRQILGQKVEFLVSFYNNEISEKSEIFDDQFSVERPDGSNFTLKIRSTKLEDSAMYFCASRETGAAYGYTFGSGTRLTVV.

This clone has at least ten counts. The chain employs TRBV27 and TRBJ2-1; D is undetermined. The CDR3 covers 16 residues. With 1 base removed from V and 7 bases from J, the gap between germline ends came to 17 bases. The V gene's germline CDR1 is MNHEY and CDR2 SMNVEV (reference sequence). The CDR3 bases are TGTGCCAGCAGTTTATTCCGTAACACCCCTACGAATGAGCAGTTCTTC. Its protein is CASSLFRNTPTNEQFF.